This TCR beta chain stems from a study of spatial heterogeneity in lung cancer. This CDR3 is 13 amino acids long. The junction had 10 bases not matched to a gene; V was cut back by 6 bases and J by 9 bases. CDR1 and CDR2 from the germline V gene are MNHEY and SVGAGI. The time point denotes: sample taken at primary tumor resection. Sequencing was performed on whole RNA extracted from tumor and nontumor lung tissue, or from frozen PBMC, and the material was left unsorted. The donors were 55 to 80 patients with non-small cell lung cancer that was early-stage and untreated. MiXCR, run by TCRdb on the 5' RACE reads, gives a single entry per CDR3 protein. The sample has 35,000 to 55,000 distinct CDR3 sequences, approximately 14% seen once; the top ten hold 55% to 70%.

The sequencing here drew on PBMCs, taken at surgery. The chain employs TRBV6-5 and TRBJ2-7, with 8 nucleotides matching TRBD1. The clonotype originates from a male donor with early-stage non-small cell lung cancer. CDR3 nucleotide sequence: TGTGCCAGCAGCCGGACAGGGATGGACGGGCAGTACTTC. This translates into CASSRTGMDGQYF.